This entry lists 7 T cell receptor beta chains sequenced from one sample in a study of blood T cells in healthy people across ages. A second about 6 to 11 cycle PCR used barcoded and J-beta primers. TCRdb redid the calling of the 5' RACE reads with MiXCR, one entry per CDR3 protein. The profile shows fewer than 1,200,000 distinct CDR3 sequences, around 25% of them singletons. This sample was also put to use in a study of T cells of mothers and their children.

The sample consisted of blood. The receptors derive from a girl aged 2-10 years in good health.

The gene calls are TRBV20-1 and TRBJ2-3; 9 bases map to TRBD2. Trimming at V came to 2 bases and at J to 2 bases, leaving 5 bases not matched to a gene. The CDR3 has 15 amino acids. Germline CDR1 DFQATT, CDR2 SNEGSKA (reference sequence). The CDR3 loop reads CSARYSGGYTDTQYF. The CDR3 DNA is TGCAGTGCTAGATATAGCGGGGGATACACAGATACGCAGTATTTT.

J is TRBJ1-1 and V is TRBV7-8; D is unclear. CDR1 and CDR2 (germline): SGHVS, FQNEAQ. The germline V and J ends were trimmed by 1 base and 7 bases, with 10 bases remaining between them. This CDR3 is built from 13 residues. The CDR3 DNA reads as TGTGCCAGCAGCTTAGTGGTCGACGGTGAAGCTTTCTTT. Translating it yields CASSLVVDGEAFF.

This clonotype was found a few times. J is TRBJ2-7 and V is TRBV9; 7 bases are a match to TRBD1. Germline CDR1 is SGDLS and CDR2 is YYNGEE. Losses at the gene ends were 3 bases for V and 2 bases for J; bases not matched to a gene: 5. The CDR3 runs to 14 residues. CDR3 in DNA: TGTGCCAGCAGCGCTGGGGACAGAACCTACGAGCAGTACTTC. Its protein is CASSAGDRTYEQYF.

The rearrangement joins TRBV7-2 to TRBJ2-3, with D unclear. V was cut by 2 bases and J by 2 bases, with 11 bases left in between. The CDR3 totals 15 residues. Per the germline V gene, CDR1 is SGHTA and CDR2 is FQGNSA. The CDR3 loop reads CASSLRPIYTDTQYF. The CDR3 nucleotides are TGTGCCAGCAGCTTAAGGCCCATATACACAGATACGCAGTATTTT.

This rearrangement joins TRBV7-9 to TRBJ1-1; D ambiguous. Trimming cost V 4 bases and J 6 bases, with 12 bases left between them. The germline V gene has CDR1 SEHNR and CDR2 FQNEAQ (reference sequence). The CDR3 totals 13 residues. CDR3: CASSSGQRPEAFF. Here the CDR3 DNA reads TGTGCCAGCAGCTCGGGCCAACGGCCTGAAGCTTTCTTT.

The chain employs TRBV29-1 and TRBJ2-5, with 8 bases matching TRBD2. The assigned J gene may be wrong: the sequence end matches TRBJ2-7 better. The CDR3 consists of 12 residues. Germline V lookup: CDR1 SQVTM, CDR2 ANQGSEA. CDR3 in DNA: TGCAGCGCTGCCAAAGCGGGGGACGAGCAGTACTTC. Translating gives CSAAKAGDEQYF.

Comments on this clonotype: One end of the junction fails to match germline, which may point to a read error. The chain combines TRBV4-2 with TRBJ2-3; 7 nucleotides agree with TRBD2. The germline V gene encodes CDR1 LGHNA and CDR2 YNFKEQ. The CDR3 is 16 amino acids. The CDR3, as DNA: TGTGCCAGCAGCCCCAGCCGAGGGGCGGGGGAAGATACACAGTATTTT. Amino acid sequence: CASSPSRGAGEDTQYF.